The 23 T cell receptor beta chains below all came from one sample that was sequenced in a study of lymphopenia after photon versus proton radiotherapy. The table came from immunoSEQ multiplex PCR; TCRdb's copy has only in-frame clones and leaves some out. The data hold about 18,000 clones, with 92% observed a single time. Specimen: peripheral blood, collected from a patient treated with photon-based radiotherapy. The receptors here all came from a woman in her thirties or forties with cholangiocarcinoma.

J is TRBJ1-6 and V is TRBV6-1, with 9 bases fitting TRBD1. CDR1 and CDR2 from the germline V gene are MNHNS and SASEGT. Unmatched junction bases numbered 18, after V lost 3 bases and J lost 6 bases. This CDR3 contains 20 residues. CDR3 sequence (DNA): TGTGCCAGCAGTGAGAAACTCGGGACAGGGCGCTTTAACCTTAATTCACCCCTCCACTTT. Translated, it gives CASSEKLGTGRFNLNSPLHF.

The rearrangement uses TRBV6-6 and TRBJ1-4; 7 nucleotides align to TRBD1. The germline V gene has CDR1 MNHNY and CDR2 SVGAGI (reference sequence). The CDR3 extends over 15 amino acids. J was trimmed by 4 bases and V by 4 bases; bases with no gene match: 6. The CDR3 loop reads CASSSPQGINEKLFF. The CDR3 DNA reads as TGTGCCAGCAGTTCGCCACAGGGGATTAATGAAAAACTGTTTTTT.

This chain links TRBV28 with TRBJ2-7, with 9 bases aligning to TRBD1. CDR3 length: 15 residues. The V segment lost 8 bases and the J segment 6 bases; nucleotides outside the gene matches: 14. CDR1 MDHEN and CDR2 SYDVKM come from the germline V gene. CDR3 protein: CASQPPGQGNAEQYF. DNA for the CDR3: TGTGCCAGCCAACCCCCGGGACAGGGTAACGCCGAGCAGTACTTC.

This sequence joins TRBV15 and TRBJ2-1, with 7 bases matching TRBD1. Looked up from germline, CDR1 is LNHNV and CDR2 is YYDKDF (reference sequence). The CDR3 spans 13 residues. J was trimmed by 10 bases and V by 1 base; bases with no gene match: 4. CDR3 region: CATSRVGGEEQFF. The CDR3 nucleotides read TGTGCCACCAGCAGAGTAGGGGGCGAGGAGCAGTTCTTC.

The V call is TRBV18, the J call TRBJ1-2, with TRBD1 as a possible D gene (6 bases). Per the germline V gene, CDR1 is KGHSH and CDR2 is LQKENI. V lost 6 bases to trimming and J lost 0 bases, with 14 bases between them. The CDR3 runs 15 residues. CDR3 loop: CASSENRVSNYGYTF. For the CDR3, the DNA is TGTGCCAGCTCGGAAAACAGGGTATCTAACTATGGCTACACCTTC.

This chain joins TRBV28 and TRBJ1-2; 8 bases line up with TRBD1. V shed 4 bases and J 5 bases; nucleotides not matched to a gene: 12. CDR3 size: 16 residues. Germline V gives CDR1 MDHEN, CDR2 SYDVKM. CDR3 sequence: CASSSSASGGGYGYTF. The DNA of the CDR3 is TGTGCCAGCAGTTCCTCGGCCTCAGGGGGCGGATATGGCTACACCTTC.

The chain links TRBV2 to TRBJ2-7; 11 positions match TRBD1. J lost 2 bases, V lost 5 bases, and 8 bases had no gene match. The CDR3 is made up of 16 amino acids. CDR1 and CDR2 (germline): SNHLY, FYNNEI. The CDR3 DNA follows: TGTGCCAGCAGTTACGTACCGGGACAGGGGGCCTACGAGCAGTACTTC. Its protein is CASSYVPGQGAYEQYF.

The chain links TRBV7-3 to TRBJ2-7; 11 bases fit TRBD2. With 5 bases clipped from V and 3 bases from J, the junction kept 6 bases outside the gene matches. This CDR3 is built from 15 residues. Germline CDR1 SGHTA, CDR2 FQGTGA. The CDR3 sequence is CASSLAGGPIYEQYF. In DNA, the CDR3 is TGTGCCAGCAGCCTAGCGGGGGGACCCATCTACGAGCAGTACTTC.

The V gene is TRBV5-4, the J gene TRBJ1-1; TRBD1 matches at 8 bases. V was clipped by 4 bases and J by 8 bases; unmatched bases: 13. Germline loops: CDR1 SGHNT, CDR2 YYREEE (reference sequence). The CDR3 has 15 amino acids. Here the CDR3 reads CASSPNTGGGLEAFF. The CDR3 DNA follows: TGTGCCAGCAGCCCCAACACAGGGGGAGGTCTGGAAGCTTTCTTT.

The V gene is TRBV9, the J gene TRBJ1-6; possible D gene TRBD1, 5 bases. CDR1 and CDR2 (germline): SGDLS, YYNGEE. V was trimmed by 4 bases and J by 10 bases, leaving 15 bases between them. The CDR3 runs to 14 residues. CDR3 DNA: TGTGCCAGCAGCCCGGGCTGGGGGGACTCACCCCTCCACTTT. It is translated as CASSPGWGDSPLHF.

The V call is TRBV15, the J call TRBJ1-3, with 9 bases matching TRBD1. The CDR3 extends over 15 amino acids. CDR1 LNHNV and CDR2 YYDKDF come from the germline V gene (reference sequence). The V and J ends lost 5 bases and 4 bases, in that order; junction bases with no gene match: 6. For the CDR3, the DNA is TGTGCCACCAGCCCGGGGGGGACAGGGGGAAACACCATATATTTT. Its protein product is CATSPGGTGGNTIYF.

The chain uses TRBV5-5 and TRBJ2-2; D is perhaps TRBD1 (5 bases). From germline, CDR1 is SGHKS and CDR2 YYEKEE (reference sequence). This CDR3 contains 17 residues. V was pared by 4 bases and J by 5 bases, with 21 bases between. The CDR3 DNA reads as TGTGCCAGCAGCCCCAGCCTCGCAGGGCGGAGAACCGGGGAGCTGTTTTTT. Its protein product is CASSPSLAGRRTGELFF. Full variable domain (remainder filled in from reference TRBV5-5 and TRBJ2-2): DAGVTQSPTHLIKTRGQQVTLRCSPISGHKSVSWYQQVLGQGPQFIFQYYEKEERGRGNFPDRFSARQFPNYSSELNVNALLLGDSALYLCASSPSLAGRRTGELFFGEGSRLTVL.

The CDR3 region is CASSIQLMNTEAFF. Written as DNA, the CDR3 is TGCGCCAGCAGCATACAACTCATGAACACTGAAGCTTTCTTT. This rearrangement joins TRBV5-1 to TRBJ1-1; unclear D gene. The CDR3 length is 14 residues. V lost 4 bases, J lost 0 bases, and 10 bases lay in between. Germline CDR1 reads SGHRS; CDR2 reads YFSETQ.

The J gene is TRBJ2-2, the V gene TRBV7-2; 12 bases line up with TRBD2. Losses at the gene ends were 4 bases for V and 2 bases for J; bases not matched to a gene: 2. Germline assignment: CDR1 SGHTA and CDR2 FQGNSA. The CDR3 is made up of 16 amino acids. CDR3 sequence reads: CASSWTSGINTGELFF. The CDR3 DNA reads TGTGCCAGCAGCTGGACTAGCGGGATCAACACCGGGGAGCTGTTTTTT.

This clone occurred a few times. The rearrangement joins TRBV20-1 to TRBJ1-2; TRBD1 matches at 8 bases. The CDR3 contains 11 residues. From germline, CDR1 is DFQATT and CDR2 SNEGSKA (reference sequence). This CDR3 reads CRTGQGDGYTF. The CDR3 DNA reads as TGCAGGACAGGACAGGGAGATGGCTACACCTTC.

This clone was seen only once. The rearrangement joins TRBV27 to TRBJ1-1, with TRBD1 identical over 9 bases. The CDR3 runs to 17 residues. Germline lookup yields CDR1 MNHEY and CDR2 SMNVEV (reference sequence). V lost 10 bases and J lost 8; bases outside the gene matches: 23. The CDR3 region is CATKPQGTGYHKVEAFF. CDR3 coding DNA: TGTGCCACTAAACCCCAAGGGACAGGGTATCATAAAGTGGAAGCTTTCTTT.

This chain joins TRBV30 and TRBJ2-7; D possibly corresponds to TRBD2 (5 bases). The CDR3 has 12 amino acids. Germline values: CDR1 GTSNPN, CDR2 SVGIG (reference sequence). V lost 2 bases, J lost 5 bases, and 10 bases lay in between. The CDR3 bases are TGTGCCTGGAGTAGGGAGTTGGACGAGCAGTACTTC. Its translation: CAWSRELDEQYF.

This CDR3 reads CASSQERYSSYEQYF. CDR3 DNA: TGCGCCAGCAGCCAAGAACGGTACTCATCCTACGAGCAGTACTTC. The J gene is TRBJ2-7, the V gene TRBV4-1, with D unresolved. This CDR3 contains 15 residues. The V and J ends lost 0 bases and 1 base respectively, with 10 bases between them. Germline loops: CDR1 MGHRA, CDR2 YSYEKL.

This sequence joins TRBV6-4 and TRBJ2-1; 11 bases align to TRBD2. Per the germline V gene, CDR1 is MRHNA and CDR2 is SNTAGT. Trimming removed 6 bases from V and 4 bases from J; junction bases left unmatched: 2. The CDR3 consists of 14 residues. CDR3 in amino acids: CASSIAGGYNEQFF. The CDR3 region has the DNA TGTGCCAGCAGCATAGCGGGAGGGTACAATGAGCAGTTCTTC.

The chain uses TRBV11-2 and TRBJ1-2; 11 bases are a match to TRBD1. Trimming at V came to 1 base and at J to 6 bases, leaving 7 bases not matched to a gene. Germline CDR1 SGHAT, CDR2 FQNNGV. CDR3 length: 16 residues. CDR3: CASSLGRGQGGHGYTF. DNA for the CDR3: TGTGCCAGCAGCTTAGGAAGGGGACAGGGGGGGCATGGCTACACCTTC. The entire variable domain, with the rest obtained from reference TRBV11-2 and TRBJ1-2, is as follows: EAGVAQSPRYKIIEKRQSVAFWCNPISGHATLYWYQQILGQGPKLLIQFQNNGVVDDSQLPKDRFSAERLKGVDSTLKIQPAKLEDSAVYLCASSLGRGQGGHGYTFGSGTRLTVV.

This sequence joins TRBV7-8 and TRBJ2-7; TRBD1 aligns across 12 bases. Losses at the gene ends were 5 bases for V and 4 bases for J; bases not matched to a gene: 21. CDR1 and CDR2 (germline): SGHVS, FQNEAQ. The CDR3 has 20 amino acids. In DNA form, the CDR3 reads TGTGCCAGCAGCCCCCACCGGGACAGGGGGCTTAGTTTTTCCGGTTACGAGCAGTACTTC. Its translation is CASSPHRDRGLSFSGYEQYF.

The chain is built from TRBV7-2 and TRBJ2-2; 9 bases are a match to TRBD2. The CDR3 is 18 amino acids. Per the germline V gene, CDR1 is SGHTA and CDR2 is FQGNSA. The V and J ends lost 1 base and 2 bases, in that order; junction bases with no gene match: 8. The CDR3 region has the DNA TGTGCCAGCAGCTTAGTTCGTGCTAGCGGGGTTAACACCGGGGAGCTGTTTTTT. Protein sequence: CASSLVRASGVNTGELFF.

The chain carries TRBV5-4 and TRBJ1-1, with TRBD1 matching 9 bases. The CDR3 extends over 15 amino acids. CDR1 SGHNT and CDR2 YYREEE come from the germline V gene (reference sequence). V dropped 4 bases and J dropped 3; count of bases not matched to a gene: 7. The CDR3 is CASSLPGTGHTEAFF. The CDR3 region has the DNA TGTGCCAGCAGCCTACCCGGGACAGGGCACACTGAAGCTTTCTTT.